Listed below are T cell receptor beta chains from one sample, sequenced in a study of shared clonotypes between healthy human individuals. Method: immunoSEQ multiplex PCR; TCRdb's copy keeps in-frame clones and lacks some. The data show around 1.9 million clones, with more than 85% seen just once and under 2% held by the top ten. Sequenced sample: naive CD8+ T cells from PBMCs. These receptor sequences come from a man aged 18-30 years in good health. Some clones in this sample may be carry-over from other donors' samples. Both conserved end residues are part of each CDR3. The D gene is left open where the match is weak. Not all rows give a size; the values are once, few, many and, for expanded clones, a class.

size: .
length: 15
D: TRBD2
V: TRBV9
J: TRBJ2-1
DNA: TGTGCCAGCAGCCTCTGGACTAGCGGGACGGGTGAGCAGTTCTTC
CDR3: CASSLWTSGTGEQFF

size: .
length: 15
D: .
V: TRBV4-1
J: TRBJ1-5
DNA: TGCGCCAGCAGCCAAGACGGGCAAAGCAATCAGCCCCAGCATTTT
CDR3: CASSQDGQSNQPQHF

size: .
length: 16
D: .
V: TRBV7-9
J: TRBJ2-2
DNA: TGTGCCAGCAGCTTCCCTTTGGGACAGAACACCGGGGAGCTGTTTTTT
CDR3: CASSFPLGQNTGELFF

size: .
length: 16
D: .
V: TRBV7-9
J: TRBJ2-7
DNA: TGTGCCAGCAGCACTACCCGCGGGACAGCGTCCTACGAGCAGTACTTC
CDR3: CASSTTRGTASYEQYF

size: .
length: 14
D: .
V: TRBV5-1
J: TRBJ1-1
DNA: TGCGCCAGCAGCACAGGACAGTTGAACACTGAAGCTTTCTTT
CDR3: CASSTGQLNTEAFF

size: .
length: 14
D: .
V: TRBV7-9
J: TRBJ1-4
DNA: TGTGCCAGCAGCCCGACCGGGACTAATGAAAAACTGTTTTTT
CDR3: CASSPTGTNEKLFF

size: .
length: 14
D: .
V: TRBV6-5
J: TRBJ2-7
DNA: TGTGCCAGCAGCCAGGGCGGGGAAGAATACGAGCAGTACTTC
CDR3: CASSQGGEEYEQYF

size: .
length: 16
D: TRBD2
V: TRBV7-9
J: TRBJ2-3
DNA: TGTGCCAGCAGCCTCACTAGCGGGGGTAGCACAGATACGCAGTATTTT
CDR3: CASSLTSGGSTDTQYF

size: .
length: 15
D: .
V: TRBV6-1
J: TRBJ1-5
DNA: TGTGCCAGCAGAATAGTTAGGGGTAGCAATCAGCCCCAGCATTTT
CDR3: CASRIVRGSNQPQHF

size: .
length: 13
D: .
V: TRBV29-1
J: TRBJ2-7
DNA: TGCAGCGCCTGGGGGGGCGAGACCTACGAGCAGTACTTC
CDR3: CSAWGGETYEQYF

size: .
length: 15
D: .
V: TRBV4-1
J: TRBJ1-1
DNA: TGCGCCAGCAGCGTGAGAGGGGCTGTGAACACTGAAGCTTTCTTT
CDR3: CASSVRGAVNTEAFF

size: few
length: 16
D: .
V: TRBV4-1
J: TRBJ1-1
DNA: TGCGCCAGCAGCCAAGTCTTCGGCCAGGCGAACACTGAAGCTTTCTTT
CDR3: CASSQVFGQANTEAFF

size: .
length: 21
D: TRBD2
V: TRBV4-1
J: TRBJ2-3
DNA: TGCGCCAGCAGCCAAGATCAGGAGGGGGCCGGCGGGAGGGCCCGCACAGATACGCAGTATTTT
CDR3: CASSQDQEGAGGRARTDTQYF

size: once
length: 16
D: TRBD1
V: TRBV4-1
J: TRBJ2-7
DNA: TGCGCCAGCAGCCAAGATTTTGGCAGGGGGCGATACGAGCAGTACTTC
CDR3: CASSQDFGRGRYEQYF

size: .
length: 16
D: .
V: TRBV11-2
J: TRBJ1-4
DNA: TGTGCCAGCAGCTTAGGGACACCCACCGTGAGGGAAAAACTGTTTTTT
CDR3: CASSLGTPTVREKLFF

size: .
length: 16
D: TRBD2
V: TRBV9
J: TRBJ2-1
DNA: TGTGCCAGCAGCGTCAGCGGGAGGGCCGGCTACAATGAGCAGTTCTTC
CDR3: CASSVSGRAGYNEQFF

size: .
length: 15
D: .
V: TRBV29-1
J: TRBJ2-1
DNA: TGCAGCGTTGTTGCGCTTCCCAACTTCGACAATGAGCAGTTCTTC
CDR3: CSVVALPNFDNEQFF

size: .
length: 14
D: .
V: TRBV2
J: TRBJ2-7
DNA: TGTGCCAGCAGCTCAGGCCTCGAGGGCTACGAGCAGTACTTC
CDR3: CASSSGLEGYEQYF

size: .
length: 15
D: .
V: TRBV4-2
J: TRBJ2-5
DNA: TGTGCCAGCAGCCAAGTTTTGGGTCTCGGAGAGACCCAGTACTTC
CDR3: CASSQVLGLGETQYF

size: .
length: 12
D: .
V: TRBV19
J: TRBJ1-1
DNA: TGTGCCAGTTGCAGGGCGAACACTGAAGCTTTCTTT
CDR3: CASCRANTEAFF

size: .
length: 12
D: .
V: TRBV29-1
J: TRBJ2-5
DNA: TGCAGCGTCAAGCCGGGGGGCCAGACCCAGTACTTC
CDR3: CSVKPGGQTQYF

size: once
length: 14
D: TRBD1
V: TRBV5-8
J: TRBJ1-4
DNA: TGTGCCAGCAGCGAAGGGACAGATAATGAAAAACTGTTTTTT
CDR3: CASSEGTDNEKLFF

size: .
length: 17
D: .
V: TRBV7-9
J: TRBJ2-5
DNA: TGTGCCAGCATCCTACCCCCCGCGGCTGGGGTTGAGGAGACCCAGTACTTC
CDR3: CASILPPAAGVEETQYF

size: .
length: 16
D: TRBD1
V: TRBV4-1
J: TRBJ2-2
DNA: TGCGCCAGCAGCCGAATGGACAGGGATGGCACCGGGGAGCTGTTTTTT
CDR3: CASSRMDRDGTGELFF

size: .
length: 14
D: TRBD1
V: TRBV29-1
J: TRBJ2-7
DNA: TGCAGCGTTGAGAAACGACAGGGCGGCTACGAGCAGTACTTC
CDR3: CSVEKRQGGYEQYF

size: once
length: 18
D: TRBD2
V: TRBV19
J: TRBJ2-1
DNA: TGTGCCAGTAGTATCGGTGTTACTAGCGGGAGAGTCGACAATGAGCAGTTCTTC
CDR3: CASSIGVTSGRVDNEQFF

size: once
length: 12
D: .
V: TRBV7-2
J: TRBJ2-3
DNA: TGTGCCAGCAGCTTAGGTATGGATACGCAGTATTTT
CDR3: CASSLGMDTQYF

size: .
length: 15
D: .
V: TRBV28
J: TRBJ1-1
DNA: TGTGCCAGCAGTCTTTACGACAGCATGAACACTGAAGCTTTCTTT
CDR3: CASSLYDSMNTEAFF

size: once
length: 16
D: .
V: TRBV19
J: TRBJ1-5
DNA: TGTGCCAGTAGTATTCGCCGACAGGTCCTCAATCAGCCCCAGCATTTT
CDR3: CASSIRRQVLNQPQHF

size: .
length: 14
D: TRBD1
V: TRBV7-2
J: TRBJ2-7
DNA: TGTGCCAGCAGCGCCCGGACAGGGGGTTACGAGCAGTACTTC
CDR3: CASSARTGGYEQYF

size: once
length: 15
D: .
V: TRBV28
J: TRBJ2-7
DNA: TGTGCCAGCCATACCACCTCGGGGTACTCCTACGAGCAGTACTTC
CDR3: CASHTTSGYSYEQYF

size: .
length: 16
D: .
V: TRBV9
J: TRBJ2-7
DNA: TGTGCCAGCAGCTCAAGGGACATACCATCCCCCTACGAGCAGTACTTC
CDR3: CASSSRDIPSPYEQYF

size: .
length: 16
D: TRBD2
V: TRBV10-3
J: TRBJ2-3
DNA: TGTGCCATCAGTGGCCCGTTAGCGGGAGACACAGATACGCAGTATTTT
CDR3: CAISGPLAGDTDTQYF

size: .
length: 13
D: .
V: TRBV7-6
J: TRBJ2-7
DNA: TGTGCCAGCAGCTCGGACTACTCCTACGAGCAGTACTTC
CDR3: CASSSDYSYEQYF

size: .
length: 16
D: TRBD2
V: TRBV7-9
J: TRBJ2-3
DNA: TGTGCCAGCAGCTTTTTGAAAGCGGGGCACACAGATACGCAGTATTTT
CDR3: CASSFLKAGHTDTQYF

size: .
length: 16
D: TRBD2
V: TRBV7-9
J: TRBJ2-3
DNA: TGTGCCAGCAGCCCCAGGGAGGGCCCCAACGCAGATACGCAGTATTTT
CDR3: CASSPREGPNADTQYF

size: .
length: 14
D: TRBD2
V: TRBV7-2
J: TRBJ2-7
DNA: TGTGCCAGCAGCTTTAGCGGGAGGTCGAACGAGCAGTACTTC
CDR3: CASSFSGRSNEQYF

size: .
length: 15
D: .
V: TRBV13
J: TRBJ2-7
DNA: TGTGCCAGCAGCCTAGCAGAGGAGGGAGAGGGCGAGCAGTACTTC
CDR3: CASSLAEEGEGEQYF

size: .
length: 16
D: .
V: TRBV27
J: TRBJ1-4
DNA: TGTGCCAGCAGTTTATCGTGGACAGCGGGAAATGAAAAACTGTTTTTT
CDR3: CASSLSWTAGNEKLFF

size: .
length: 17
D: .
V: TRBV7-2
J: TRBJ2-7
DNA: TGTGCCAGCAGTCCTAGGCCGCCAGCGGGACAAACCTACGAGCAGTACTTC
CDR3: CASSPRPPAGQTYEQYF

size: .
length: 15
D: .
V: TRBV19
J: TRBJ1-2
DNA: TGTGCCAGTAGTATTGGGACCTCAGTCCTCTATGGCTACACCTTC
CDR3: CASSIGTSVLYGYTF

size: .
length: 15
D: TRBD1
V: TRBV27
J: TRBJ2-1
DNA: TGTGCCAGCAGTCTCGGGACAGGGGCCCACAATGAGCAGTTCTTC
CDR3: CASSLGTGAHNEQFF

size: .
length: 14
D: .
V: TRBV2
J: TRBJ2-5
DNA: TGTGCCAGCAGTGAACAGGTCAGAATAGAGACCCAGTACTTC
CDR3: CASSEQVRIETQYF

size: once
length: 17
D: .
V: TRBV9
J: TRBJ2-2
DNA: TGTGCCAGCAGCGCCCACCCGGGACACCAGAACACCGGGGAGCTGTTTTTT
CDR3: CASSAHPGHQNTGELFF

size: .
length: 14
D: TRBD1
V: TRBV7-9
J: TRBJ1-4
DNA: TGTGCCAGCAGTCCGACAGGGGGGAATGAAAAACTGTTTTTT
CDR3: CASSPTGGNEKLFF

size: .
length: 19
D: TRBD2
V: TRBV7-3
J: TRBJ2-2
DNA: TGTGCCAGCAGCTTAACGGGACTAGCGGGAGGTGCGAACACCGGGGAGCTGTTTTTT
CDR3: CASSLTGLAGGANTGELFF

size: .
length: 15
D: .
V: TRBV6-6
J: TRBJ2-5
DNA: TGTGCCAGCAGTTACGGGCCCCTAATGGGGGAGACCCAGTACTTC
CDR3: CASSYGPLMGETQYF

size: once
length: 14
D: .
V: TRBV25-1
J: TRBJ2-1
DNA: TGTGCCAGCAGCCGAGGGACTGGAAACAATGAGCAGTTCTTC
CDR3: CASSRGTGNNEQFF

size: .
length: 12
D: .
V: TRBV11-2
J: TRBJ1-2
DNA: TGTGCCAGCAGCTTAGACCTCTATGGCTACACCTTC
CDR3: CASSLDLYGYTF

size: once
length: 21
D: TRBD1
V: TRBV5-1
J: TRBJ1-5
DNA: TGCGCCAGCAGCTTTTCTAGCCGGGACAGGGAATCACGCGACAACAATCAGCCCCAGCATTTT
CDR3: CASSFSSRDRESRDNNQPQHF

size: .
length: 12
D: .
V: TRBV6-1
J: TRBJ2-7
DNA: TGTGCCAGCAGTGGGGAATCCTACGAGCAGTACTTC
CDR3: CASSGESYEQYF

size: .
length: 14
D: TRBD1
V: TRBV6-1
J: TRBJ1-2
DNA: TGTGCCAGCAGTGAATGGGTGGACAGGAATTTCCACACCTTC
CDR3: CASSEWVDRNFHTF

size: .
length: 11
D: .
V: TRBV30
J: TRBJ2-3
DNA: TGTGCCTGGGGGGCTGGGGATACGCAGTATTTT
CDR3: CAWGAGDTQYF

size: .
length: 17
D: .
V: TRBV7-3
J: TRBJ2-3
DNA: TGTGCCAGCAGCTTAAGGGGACGGGGGACTAGCACAGATACGCAGTATTTT
CDR3: CASSLRGRGTSTDTQYF

size: .
length: 13
D: .
V: TRBV7-9
J: TRBJ2-7
DNA: TGTGCCAGCAGCTTAAGAAACTCCTACGAGCAGTACTTC
CDR3: CASSLRNSYEQYF

size: .
length: 20
D: TRBD1
V: TRBV5-1
J: TRBJ1-1
DNA: TGCGCCAGCAGCTTGGAGGTACAGGGGGCGATAATACCCATGAACACTGAAGCTTTCTTT
CDR3: CASSLEVQGAIIPMNTEAFF

size: .
length: 15
D: .
V: TRBV27
J: TRBJ2-1
DNA: TGTGCCAGCAGCCCGGACTGGAGCTCAGACAATGAGCAGTTCTTC
CDR3: CASSPDWSSDNEQFF

size: .
length: 20
D: .
V: TRBV28
J: TRBJ1-5
DNA: TGTGCCAGCAGTTTTCCTACCGGAGTAGGGCTGCACGATAGCAATCAGCCCCAGCATTTT
CDR3: CASSFPTGVGLHDSNQPQHF